One and the same sample provided the 3 T cell receptor beta chains below, sequenced in a study of T cell changes during pregnancy in multiple sclerosis. Assay: immunoSEQ multiplex PCR; the TCRdb copy retains only in-frame clones and omits some. The sample lists tens of thousands of clones, more than 90% occurring once. Source: peripheral blood, taken in the second trimester of pregnancy. These receptors were collected from a female donor with multiple sclerosis, enrolled in a pregnancy study.

This clone has only one observation. This chain connects TRBV2 to TRBJ1-1, with 9 bases that match TRBD1. Germline V gene data show CDR1 as SNHLY and CDR2 as FYNNEI. V dropped 6 bases and J dropped 4; count of bases not matched to a gene: 9. The CDR3 consists of 15 residues. CDR3 sequence reads: CASRALTGGFTEAFF. The CDR3 nucleotides are TGTGCCAGCAGGGCACTCACAGGGGGCTTCACTGAAGCTTTCTTT.

This chain links TRBV7-2 with TRBJ1-1, with unresolved D. Germline V gene data show CDR1 as SGHTA and CDR2 as FQGNSA. There are 12 residues in the CDR3. V was pared by 8 bases and J by 1 base, with 8 bases between. The DNA for the CDR3 is TGTGCCAGCGGCCACCAGAACACTGAAGCTTTCTTT. Translation: CASGHQNTEAFF.

CDR3 bases: TGTGCCAGCATCGTCCTGAGCCGCGAGCAGTACTTC. As protein: CASIVLSREQYF. The chain couples TRBV2 to TRBJ2-7; no clear D gene. This CDR3 contains 12 residues. Deletions cut 7 bases from V and 6 bases from J, with 13 bases between. CDR1 and CDR2 (germline): SNHLY, FYNNEI.